This entry describes one T cell receptor beta chain. The assay was immunoSEQ multiplex PCR, and TCRdb's table has in-frame clones only and misses some. This table holds over 100,000 clones, 80% found once. These data originate in a study of blood T cell repertoires in COVID-19. Per the germline V gene, CDR1 is SGHDT and CDR2 is YYEEEE. This CDR3 is built from 15 residues. Trimming shortened V by 4 bases and J by 1 base, and 14 bases separated the two germline ends. The chain combines TRBV5-6 with TRBJ1-2, with a possible D match to TRBD1 (6 bases). The clonotype was recovered from a human donor in a cohort sampled during active or convalescent COVID-19. The specimen was peripheral blood. CDR3 sequence: CASSEGAGVNYGYTF. The CDR3 coding sequence is TGTGCCAGCAGCGAGGGCGCAGGGGTTAACTATGGCTACACCTTC.